This TCR beta chain was identified during a study of cytomegalovirus exposure and HLA in healthy donors (dated by TCRdb to about 2017). Notes on the research overall: In an earlier analysis of approximately 640 of the donors, approximately 260 Gb of sequence data and 100 million or so unique TCR beta sequences from roughly 180 million T cells were reported. In a later analysis, previously published TCR beta repertoires from 670 or so donors were re-analyzed and high-resolution HLA genotyping was added so that TCR occurrence patterns could be studied. All discovery cohort repertoires had been generated on a single sequencing platform. Of the approximately 370 genotyped donors, more than 75% were placed in the genetic ancestry cluster associated with self-reported Caucasian donors. To decide whether each TCR beta V gene segment behaved as functional or pseudogenic, an earlier analysis of approximately 600 of the donors relied on high-throughput TCR beta sequencing. Using immunosequencing, the study profiled T cell repertoires from some 670 subjects and related those repertoires to cytomegalovirus serostatus. Both class I and class II loci were covered by HLA typing, at four-digit resolution. The study combined high-throughput TCR immunosequencing, statistical association of individual TCRs with disease status, and machine learning to predict cytomegalovirus infection status. On average, around 230,000 unique TCR beta nucleotide sequences were sequenced per donor among about 400 genotyped donors of the cohort, with 15% to 20% of those sequences being non-productive. The study aimed to test whether signatures of past pathogen exposure could be identified by cataloging public T cell receptors. In the later analysis, no new phenotypic data were used to find candidate immune exposures; instead, reliance was placed on TCR beta sequences and their occurrence across donors. Genome-wide SNP genotypes for about three fifths of the roughly 700 donors were used in a later genetic analysis, which treated that subset as a discovery cohort. Five DR-DQ haplotypes were treated as single units for association and clustering because of strong linkage in the cohort. Donor age, sex, ethnicity and CMV serostatus were compiled together with the repertoire data. Typing coverage differed by locus: A, B, C, DRB1 and DQB1 were typed in roughly 620-630 donors, DQA1 in 500 to 550, DPA1 in 600 to 610, and DPB1 in approximately 450. Roughly 320 gigabases of sequencing data and 75 million to 85 million unique TCR sequences made up an early release that covered nearly 650 HLA-typed donors. In addition to the first cohort of 500 to 850 subjects, a separate validation cohort of 120 different subjects was used.

Here is what the overall study found, with its caveats: Correlated functional status among segregating V segments might be attributable to linkage disequilibrium, but an unknown experimental factor could not be ruled out. A later genetic analysis reported fewer N-insertions in productive TCRs among donors in an Asian-associated ancestry cluster than the approximately 700-donor mean. According to the authors, the approach could potentially be generalized to other disease states and immunological phenotypes. In a later analysis, HLA-associated TCR beta chains were found to be more clonally expanded and to have lower generation probabilities than equally common non-associated chains. V-gene and J-gene trimming of TCR beta chains was associated with a missense DCLRE1C variant in a later genetic analysis, and the association was replicated in an independent cohort. The sequencing pipeline was judged likely to have produced a cluster of highly shared sequence variants as a technical artifact. A total of around 150 TCR beta chains were listed by the study as associated with cytomegalovirus. In a later analysis, TCR association rates were found to vary across HLA loci, with the most associated TCRs seen for DRB1 alleles and the fewest for HLA-C alleles. Over 15 rarely observed V segments, including chromosome 9 orphons, were excluded from the earlier analysis of some 590 of the donors because counts were too low. A later analysis found that most CMV-associated TCR beta chains appeared HLA-restricted, with HLA associations seemingly driven largely by CMV exposure. The only immune exposure information available for the cohort was CMV serostatus. Presence/absence analyses assumed roughly uniform sequencing depth across donors, an assumption that may not hold. Most TCR sequences were observed very rarely across donors, whereas some public TCRs were present in many individuals. Cytomegalovirus status was reported to be diagnosed by the classifier with high specificity and sensitivity in both the original and validation cohorts. Assigning TCR associations to individual alleles was difficult when HLA alleles, especially DR and DQ, strongly co-occurred. In a later analysis, some 18,000 TCR beta sequences were associated with specific HLA alleles at a false discovery rate of 0.05. Because some donors lacked HLA typing at each locus, the association tests relied only on the typed subset. This cohort had only TCR beta chains sequenced, and the lack of alpha or paired-chain data limited which features could be detected. In a later analysis, several top co-occurrence clusters were reported to appear linked to parvovirus B19, influenza, CMV and Epstein-Barr virus. In vitro tests confirmed that a few of the cytomegalovirus-associated TCR beta chains recognize cytomegalovirus antigens. In an earlier analysis of 587 of the donors, most TCR beta V segments appeared in productive rearrangements about 87% or about 30% of the time, broadly matching IMGT annotations. A further reported finding was that TCR beta sequences accurately predicted the HLA-A and HLA-B alleles for most subjects in the first cohort.

About this clone: The target of this receptor is not known. No much larger clone is present one base from it, and per-base qualities are unavailable.

The cohort comprised some 730 healthy bone marrow donors. All cohort members were sampled while nominally healthy, although unrecorded immune exposures were likely present. The donor tested CMV seronegative, placing the donor among the 352 seronegative members of the cohort. Every donor gave a peripheral blood sample, and the peripheral blood mononuclear cells from that sample were used for TCR beta sequencing. The Qiagen DNeasy Blood Extraction Kit was used to extract genomic DNA from the blood cell samples. Library preparation used the immunoSEQ multiplex PCR assay. The multiplex PCR relied on a mix of 60 forward primers for TCR Vbeta segments and 13 reverse primers for TCR Jbeta segments. A multiplex PCR assay on genomic DNA amplified the CDR3 region of rearranged TCR beta genes. On the Illumina HiSeq System, the amplified TCR beta libraries were sequenced as 87-base-pair reads. In the authors' own workflow: A later analysis tallied roughly 76 million unique TCR beta chains across the 666 repertoires, and about 12 million of those chains were shared by two or more donors. Raw reads were error-corrected and collapsed into unique sequences with a nearest-neighbor algorithm that merged closely related sequences to remove PCR and sequencing errors. V, D and J gene segments were assigned by aligning CDR3 sequences to IMGT reference sequences. Each retained sequence needed at least a six-nucleotide match to both a V gene segment and a J gene segment. Rearrangements were classified as productive when the CDR3 lacked stop codons and remained in frame with V and J, and all other rearrangements were classified as non-productive. Following IMGT convention, CDR3 was defined as the stretch from the second conserved V-encoded cysteine to the conserved J-encoded phenylalanine. The earlier analysis of about 570 of the donors excluded any sequence lacking an unambiguous match to a single V gene segment. In an earlier analysis of a few hundred of the donors, V segments were called functional above 56.7% productive rearrangements and were called segregating when the between-donor standard deviation exceeded 5%. A statistical classification framework was developed to diagnose cytomegalovirus status using the catalog of TCR beta chain sequences. In a later analysis, V and J genes were assigned by comparing TCR nucleotide sequences against IMGT/GENE-DB human TR gene sequences. In a later analysis, CDR3 sequences and most-parsimonious VDJ recombination scenarios were assigned using the TCRdist pipeline. In a later analysis, each TCR beta chain was defined by its CDR3 amino acid sequence together with its V-gene family, and reads without a unique V-gene family were excluded. In a later analysis, 500 to 650 highly shared, low-generation-probability nucleotide sequences were removed to address suspected cross-contamination and a sequencing artifact. For each public chain, a later analysis derived a clonal expansion index from normalized ranks of inferred template counts within each repertoire. In a later analysis, generation probabilities were computed using a VDJ recombination model fitted to out-of-frame rearrangements, and the results were checked against IGoR. A later analysis scored TCR-TCR, TCR-HLA and TCR-CMV co-occurrence with hypergeometric tests, applying a repertoire-size bias correction to TCR pairs. A later analysis estimated false discovery rates by permuting HLA or CMV assignments 20 times. In a later analysis, co-occurring TCRs were grouped using DBSCAN, with TCRdist sequence similarity added in when clustering inside HLA-allele-positive subsets. Repertoires with fewer than 30,000 or more than 120,000 public chains were left out of co-occurrence clustering, as were four to six repertoires with anomalous nucleotide sharing. Not all clones reach the TCRdb copy of this immuneACCESS table, which keeps in-frame sequences only. Checked studies attribute under half of the gap to unresolved V genes and leave the rest unexplained. V and J calls and clone size are those listed in that table; D and trimming were worked out from the DNA. The sample records about 90,000 clones, about 66% of which are singletons. Of the sample, 2.1% is held by the ten largest clones.

The material sequenced was PBMCs. This TCR came from a man aged 25-45 years in good health and CMV-seronegative.

This receptor has the CDR3 CASSLESGSYNSPLHF. At the DNA level, the sequence is TGTGCCAGCAGCTTAGAATCCGGGTCCTATAATTCACCCCTCCACTTT. The sequence links TRBV7-8 to TRBJ1-6; the D gene lacks a confident call. The CDR3, from cysteine to phenylalanine, totals 16 residues. Only the CDR3 part of the read is kept: 48 bases, read in frame from the first base. Based on the germline V gene, the CDR1 and CDR2 sequences are SGHVS and FQNEAQ. The junction carries 8 bases between V and J, which are trimmed by 1 base and 1 base respectively.